The source of this T cell receptor (beta chain) is a study of human T cells and chemical hapten exposure. Whole-study context: It was small differences in pooled library volume that mainly caused per-sample TCR yields to vary.

Total RNA extraction was carried out from unfractionated whole blood. The germline CDR1 and CDR2 sequences are PRHDT and FYEKMQ (reference sequence). The ends lost 5 bases at V and 1 base at J; junction bases unmatched: 5. This CDR3 contains 14 residues. A single record per CDR3 protein comes from TCRdb applying MiXCR to the 5' RACE reads. The sample lists over 70,000 distinct CDR3 sequences; approximately 16% were seen once. This receptor was identified in a female donor in good health. The rearrangement joins TRBV13 to TRBJ2-7; TRBD1 matches at 7 bases. The CDR3 coding sequence is TGTGCCAGCAGCCCAACAGGGGAGTCCTACGAGCAGTACTTC. Its protein product is CASSPTGESYEQYF.